The 23 T cell receptor beta chains presented below share a single source sample, sequenced in a study of OX40 agonist ivuxolimab in advanced cancers. Profiling relied on immunoSEQ multiplex PCR, and the TCRdb table lists in-frame clones only, not all of them. The sample has roughly 70,000 clones, roughly 83% seen once. Specimen: CD4+ or CD8+ T cells sorted from blood, collected in a trial of the OX40 agonist ivuxolimab. The receptors come from an adult with an advanced solid tumor such as melanoma, head and neck, liver or kidney cancer.

The rearrangement joins TRBV12-5 to TRBJ2-1, with TRBD2 matching 13 bases. This CDR3 has 16 residues. V shed 6 bases, J shed 2 bases, and the junction held 4 bases outside the gene matches. CDR1 is LGHNT and CDR2 is FRNRAP in the germline V gene. CDR3 residues: CASGLGLAGAYNEQFF. The DNA for the CDR3 is TGTGCTAGTGGGCTCGGACTAGCGGGGGCCTACAATGAGCAGTTCTTC.

The CDR3 is CASSQGRGGEKLFF. CDR3 in DNA: TGCGCCAGCAGCCAAGGGAGGGGTGGAGAAAAACTGTTTTTT. The chain carries TRBV4-1 and TRBJ1-4, with D possibly matching TRBD1 (5 bases). The CDR3 sequence is 14 residues long. V lost 1 base to trimming and J lost 8 bases, with 11 bases between them. The germline gives CDR1 MGHRA, CDR2 YSYEKL.

The CDR3 is CASRQEGGEQYF. The CDR3 coding sequence is TGCGCCAGCAGACAAGAGGGGGGCGAGCAGTACTTC. V gene TRBV5-1 combines with J gene TRBJ2-5; perhaps D is TRBD1 or TRBD2 (6 bases each). The J call is uncertain, as TRBJ2-7 better fits the DNA end. This CDR3 region has 12 residues. CDR1 SGHRS and CDR2 YFSETQ come from the germline V gene.

The rearrangement joins TRBV29-1 to TRBJ2-3, with 8 positions matching TRBD2. Germline-derived CDR1 and CDR2 are SQVTM and ANQGSEA. Losses at the gene ends were 6 bases for V and 2 bases for J; bases not matched to a gene: 7. This CDR3 region has 14 residues. In DNA, the CDR3 is TGCAGCGTACCGGGGGGGTGGAACACAGATACGCAGTATTTT. The encoded protein is CSVPGGWNTDTQYF.

CDR3: CASSLGLAVYNEQFF. In DNA form, the CDR3 reads TGTGCCAGTAGTCTAGGACTAGCGGTCTACAATGAGCAGTTCTTC. The genes are TRBV19 and TRBJ2-1; 10 positions agree with TRBD2. CDR1 and CDR2 (germline): LNHDA, SQIVND (reference sequence). Trimming at V came to 5 bases and at J to 3 bases, leaving 4 bases not matched to a gene. CDR3 length: 15 amino acids.

This clone was counted once. This chain joins TRBV11-3 and TRBJ2-7; TRBD2 matches at 10 bases. V lost 5 bases and J lost 4; bases outside the gene matches: 5. Germline V gene lookup returns CDR1 SGHNT and CDR2 YENEEA. This CDR3 comprises 14 residues. The CDR3 here is CASSRLAGDYEQYF. The CDR3 bases are TGTGCCAGCAGCCGTCTAGCGGGGGATTACGAGCAGTACTTC.

This chain links TRBV4-2 with TRBJ2-3, with TRBD2 identical over 10 bases. Germline CDR1 and CDR2: LGHNA and YNFKEQ. V shed 0 bases and J 1 base; nucleotides not matched to a gene: 4. There are 17 residues in the CDR3. The CDR3 DNA reads as TGTGCCAGCAGCCAAGAGAGCGGGAGGGGGGGCACAGATACGCAGTATTTT. Translated: CASSQESGRGGTDTQYF.

This clone has a handful of counts. The chain has TRBV19 and TRBJ1-6; a possible D gene is TRBD1 (5 bases). The V gene's germline CDR1 is LNHDA and CDR2 SQIVND (reference sequence). Trimming shortened V by 5 bases and J by 10 bases, and 21 bases separated the two germline ends. The CDR3 length is 16 residues. CDR3 protein: CASSPGLGPGRSPLHF. The CDR3 nucleotides are TGTGCCAGTAGTCCCGGGCTAGGGCCAGGGAGGTCACCCCTCCACTTT.

The rearrangement links TRBV9 to TRBJ2-1, with TRBD1 identical over 7 bases. The CDR3 covers 16 residues. V dropped 0 bases and J dropped 9; count of bases not matched to a gene: 12. The germline CDR1 and CDR2 sequences are SGDLS and YYNGEE. The CDR3: CASSVEGGRTVGEQFF. The CDR3 nucleotides are TGTGCCAGCAGCGTAGAAGGGGGCCGAACCGTGGGTGAGCAGTTCTTC.

V gene TRBV6-5 combines with J gene TRBJ2-2, with D unclear. V was cut by 0 bases and J by 4 bases, with 12 bases left in between. Germline-derived CDR1 and CDR2 are MNHEY and SVGAGI. The CDR3 spans 16 residues. This chain's CDR3 is CASSYSSRISTGELFF. The CDR3 DNA is TGTGCCAGCAGTTACTCGAGCCGTATTAGCACCGGGGAGCTGTTTTTT.

This chain uses TRBV15 with TRBJ2-3; 7 nucleotides align to TRBD2. CDR3 length: 16 residues. Germline V CDR1 and CDR2: LNHNV, YYDKDF (reference sequence). With V trimmed by 5 bases and J by 1 base, 9 bases remained unmatched. The CDR3 DNA reads as TGTGCCACCAGCGGCGAGGGGCTAGCGGGCACAGATACGCAGTATTTT. Protein product: CATSGEGLAGTDTQYF.

This sequence joins TRBV5-1 and TRBJ1-1; perhaps TRBD1 as D (6 bases). CDR1 and CDR2 (germline): SGHRS, YFSETQ. The CDR3 is made up of 17 amino acids. V lost 1 base, J lost 3 bases, and 19 bases lay in between. CDR3 sequence: CASSLTSGTIAHTEAFF. For the CDR3, the DNA is TGCGCCAGCAGCTTGACCTCCGGGACAATAGCGCACACTGAAGCTTTCTTT.

The chain is built from TRBV5-1 and TRBJ2-3; 8 positions match TRBD2. Trimming removed 4 bases from V and 8 bases from J; junction bases left unmatched: 12. CDR1 and CDR2 from the germline V gene are SGHRS and YFSETQ. There are 15 residues in the CDR3. The CDR3 reads CASSRGTSGSPTQYF. The DNA for the CDR3 is TGCGCCAGCAGCCGAGGAACCAGCGGGAGTCCTACGCAGTATTTT.

The chain links TRBV5-1 to TRBJ2-5; possible D gene TRBD2, 5 bases. V was shortened by 4 bases and J by 2 bases, with 12 bases between the two germline ends. The CDR3 consists of 14 residues. Germline CDR1 and CDR2: SGHRS and YFSETQ. Here the CDR3 DNA reads TGCGCCAGCAGCCCACTAGGGCGGCAAGAGACCCAGTACTTC. Amino acid sequence: CASSPLGRQETQYF.

The chain couples TRBV6-5 to TRBJ1-1; unclear D gene. Between the trimmed V and J ends, which lost 5 bases and 1 base, there was a span of 14 bases. From germline, CDR1 is MNHEY and CDR2 SVGAGI. The CDR3 has 15 amino acids. The CDR3, as DNA: TGTGCCAGCAGTCATCCCCATGGGAGGAACACTGAAGCTTTCTTT. Its translation: CASSHPHGRNTEAFF.

This chain connects TRBV14 to TRBJ1-1; 8 positions agree with TRBD1. With 4 bases clipped from V and 3 bases from J, the junction kept 7 bases outside the gene matches. The germline CDR1 and CDR2 sequences are SGHDN and FVKESK. The CDR3 loop spans 15 amino acids. The CDR3: CASSPLDRGDTEAFF. The CDR3 DNA is TGTGCCAGCAGCCCTCTCGACAGGGGCGACACTGAAGCTTTCTTT.

V and J are TRBV7-2 and TRBJ1-5; TRBD1 is a possible D gene (6 bases). With 5 bases removed from V and 6 bases from J, the gap between germline ends came to 14 bases. This CDR3 spans 14 amino acids. Per germline, CDR1 SGHTA and CDR2 FQGNSA. The CDR3 coding sequence is TGTGCCAGCAGCCCTGCGGGGGGCCCTCAGCCCCAGCATTTT. It specifies CASSPAGGPQPQHF.

The V gene is TRBV7-2, the J gene TRBJ2-7; 10 nucleotides line up with TRBD2. The ends lost 4 bases at V and 5 bases at J; junction bases unmatched: 11. The CDR3 is made up of 16 amino acids. CDR1 is SGHTA, CDR2 FQGNSA, per germline. The CDR3 DNA sequence: TGTGCCAGCAGCTCGGTGAAGGTTAGCGGGGGGCACGAGCAGTACTTC. Residues: CASSSVKVSGGHEQYF.

In this sample, this clone turned up once. The rearrangement joins TRBV9 to TRBJ2-2; TRBD1 aligns across 10 bases. V gave up 4 bases and J gave up 6 bases; unmatched junction bases: 6. The CDR3 has 15 amino acids. Per germline, CDR1 SGDLS and CDR2 YYNGEE. The CDR3 nucleotides read TGTGCCAGCAGCCCCCGGGACAGGGGAGCCGGGGAGCTGTTTTTT. Translating gives CASSPRDRGAGELFF.

The chain recombines TRBV7-6 with TRBJ2-3, with 8 bases fitting TRBD2. The V gene end was trimmed by 4 bases and the J gene end by 0 bases; junction bases not matched to a gene: 6. The CDR3 sequence is 16 residues long. CDR1 is SGHVS and CDR2 is FNYEAQ in the germline V gene. CDR3 coding DNA: TGTGCCAGCAGCTCAAGCGGGGGCCCTAGCACAGATACGCAGTATTTT. It is translated as CASSSSGGPSTDTQYF.

This chain connects TRBV19 to TRBJ2-1; no firm D call. This CDR3 region has 14 residues. V lost 7 bases and J 9 bases, leaving 19 bases between the germline ends. Germline-derived CDR1 and CDR2 are LNHDA and SQIVND (reference sequence). CDR3 bases: TGTGCCAGTAACTCAAGGATGTCGGTGACTGAGCAGTTCTTC. The encoded protein is CASNSRMSVTEQFF.

The chain couples TRBV9 to TRBJ1-2; tentative D call: TRBD1 (6 bases). V lost 5 bases and J lost 4, with 12 bases in between. CDR3 size: 13 residues. Per germline, CDR1 SGDLS and CDR2 YYNGEE. This chain's CDR3 is CASRGALGYGYTF. CDR3 coding DNA: TGTGCCAGCAGGGGGGCCTTGGGCTATGGCTACACCTTC. The complete variable domain, with remaining parts taken from reference TRBV9 and TRBJ1-2, reads DSGVTQTPKHLITATGQRVTLRCSPRSGDLSVYWYQQSLDQGLQFLIQYYNGEERAKGNILERFSAQQFPDLHSELNLSSLELGDSALYFCASRGALGYGYTFGSGTRLTVV.

The genes are TRBV19 and TRBJ1-5; D not resolved. Germline loops: CDR1 LNHDA, CDR2 SQIVND (reference sequence). This CDR3 is 13 amino acids long. The ends were cut back, 5 bases at V and 2 bases at J, with 7 bases in the middle. CDR3 DNA: TGTGCCAGTAGTCCGCCAGGCAATCAGCCCCAGCATTTT. It is translated as CASSPPGNQPQHF.